This TCR beta chain was retrieved from a study of cytomegalovirus exposure and HLA in healthy donors (TCRdb year 2017). For the wider study: According to an earlier analysis of 450 to 650 of the donors, some 170 million T cells yielded 95 million to 140 million unique TCR beta sequences and about 300 Gb of sequence data. On average, 235,054 unique TCR beta nucleotide sequences were sequenced per donor among 398 genotyped donors of the cohort, with roughly a sixth of those sequences being non-productive. An early release that covered about 640 HLA-typed donors contained approximately 320 gigabases of sequencing data and tens of millions of unique TCR sequences. A later genetic analysis took genome-wide SNP genotypes for about 55% of the 666 donors and used that subset as a discovery cohort. Alongside the repertoire data, information on donor age, sex, ethnicity and CMV serostatus was compiled. The aim of the study was to test whether cataloging public T cell receptors could identify signatures of past pathogen exposure. Typing coverage differed by locus: A, B, C, DRB1 and DQB1 were typed in roughly 620-630 donors, DQA1 in 500 to 550, DPA1 in nearly 610, and DPB1 in roughly 450. Several DR-DQ haplotypes were handled as single units for association and clustering because linkage in the cohort was strong. Rather than using new phenotypic data, the later analysis identified candidate immune exposures from TCR beta sequences and from how often those sequences occurred across donors. Both class I and class II loci were covered by HLA typing, at four-digit resolution. To predict cytomegalovirus infection status, the study brought together high-throughput TCR immunosequencing, statistical association of individual TCRs with disease status, and machine learning. Using immunosequencing, the study profiled T cell repertoires from 666 subjects and related those repertoires to cytomegalovirus serostatus. A later analysis re-analyzed previously published TCR beta repertoires from roughly 630 donors and added high-resolution HLA genotyping to study TCR occurrence patterns. In an earlier analysis of 587 of the donors, high-throughput TCR beta sequencing was used to judge whether each TCR beta V gene segment behaved as functional or pseudogenic. In addition to the first cohort of around 670 subjects, a separate validation cohort of 130 or so different subjects was used. Among the roughly 370 genotyped donors, around 81% belonged to the genetic ancestry cluster associated with self-reported Caucasian donors. Every discovery cohort repertoire had been produced on one sequencing platform. Study-wide findings and limitations: In a later analysis, most CMV-associated TCR beta chains were found to appear HLA-restricted, with HLA associations seemingly driven largely by CMV exposure. The study gave a list of around 170 TCR beta chains associated with cytomegalovirus. A later genetic analysis associated a missense DCLRE1C variant with V-gene and J-gene trimming of TCR beta chains, and an independent cohort replicated the association. The 87-base-pair reads could not distinguish some IMGT-functional V segments, including TRBV6-2 and TRBV6-3, so those segments were excluded. A later analysis found that TCR association rates varied across HLA loci, with DRB1 alleles showing the most associated TCRs and HLA-C alleles the fewest. It was suggested by the authors that the approach could potentially be generalized to other disease states and immunological phenotypes. A cluster of highly shared sequence variants was judged likely to represent a technical artifact of the sequencing pipeline. Broadly in line with IMGT annotations, most TCR beta V segments showed up in productive rearrangements about 90% or about 30% of the time in an earlier analysis of approximately 600 of the donors. About 17 rarely observed V segments, including chromosome 9 orphons, were excluded from the earlier analysis of a few hundred of the donors because counts were too low. In a later analysis, HLA-associated TCR beta chains were found to be more clonally expanded and to have lower generation probabilities than equally common non-associated chains. Correlated functional status among segregating V segments might be attributable to linkage disequilibrium, but an unknown experimental factor could not be ruled out. The cohort was sequenced for TCR beta chains only, and without alpha or paired-chain data the features that could be detected were limited. Because some donors lacked HLA typing at each locus, the association tests relied only on the typed subset. A further reported finding was that TCR beta sequences accurately predicted the HLA-A and HLA-B alleles for most subjects in the first cohort. Compared with the approximately 710-donor mean, donors in an Asian-associated ancestry cluster had fewer N-insertions in productive TCRs, according to a later genetic analysis. Specific HLA alleles were associated with over 15,000 TCR beta sequences at a false discovery rate of 0.05 in a later analysis. A later analysis reported that several top co-occurrence clusters appeared linked to parvovirus B19, influenza, CMV and Epstein-Barr virus. When HLA alleles, especially DR and DQ, strongly co-occurred, TCR associations were difficult to assign to individual alleles. Three of the identified cytomegalovirus-associated TCR beta chains were confirmed in vitro to be specific for cytomegalovirus antigens. Roughly uniform sequencing depth across donors was assumed in presence/absence analyses, although this assumption may not hold. The classifier was reported to diagnose cytomegalovirus status with high specificity and sensitivity in both the original cohort and the validation cohort. Across donors, most TCR sequences were observed very rarely, whereas some public TCRs were present in many individuals. The only immune exposure information available for the cohort was CMV serostatus.

From the cysteine through the phenylalanine, the CDR3 covers 16 amino acids. Only CDR3 DNA is held: 48 bases, read in frame from base 1. A distance of 16 bases separates the germline ends of V and J, which lose 2 bases and 5 bases respectively. Via the germline V gene, CDR1 is SNHLY and CDR2 FYNNEI. About this clone itself: Its binding antigen is unknown. Base quality data are lacking; no much larger clone is found one base away.

The library was made by the immunoSEQ multiplex PCR assay. A mixture of 60 forward primers for TCR Vbeta segments and 13 reverse primers for TCR Jbeta segments was used in the multiplex PCR. Amplification of the CDR3 region of rearranged TCR beta genes was performed with a multiplex PCR assay on genomic DNA. On the Illumina HiSeq System, the amplified TCR beta libraries were sequenced as 87-base-pair reads. Per the original workflow: A later analysis counted about 82 million unique TCR beta chains across the 550 to 700 repertoires, and some 11 million of these chains were shared by at least two donors. Raw reads were error-corrected and collapsed into unique sequences by a nearest-neighbor algorithm in which closely related sequences were merged to remove PCR and sequencing errors. To assign V, D and J gene segments, CDR3 sequences were aligned to IMGT reference sequences. For a sequence to be retained, at least a six-nucleotide match to both a V gene segment and a J gene segment was required. A rearrangement counted as productive if the CDR3 had no stop codons and remained in frame with V and J, and every other rearrangement counted as non-productive. Following IMGT convention, CDR3 was defined as the stretch from the second conserved V-encoded cysteine up to the conserved J-encoded phenylalanine. In an earlier analysis of 550 to 650 of the donors, sequences lacking an unambiguous match to a single V gene segment were excluded. In an earlier analysis of some 590 of the donors, a V segment was called functional when productive rearrangements were above 56.7%, and segregating when the standard deviation between donors exceeded 5%. A statistical classification framework was built for diagnosing cytomegalovirus status from the catalog of TCR beta chain sequences. In a later analysis, TCR nucleotide sequences were compared against IMGT/GENE-DB human TR gene sequences so that V and J genes could be assigned. The TCRdist pipeline was used in a later analysis to assign CDR3 sequences and most-parsimonious VDJ recombination scenarios. In a later analysis, each TCR beta chain was defined by its CDR3 amino acid sequence together with its V-gene family, and reads lacking a unique V-gene family were excluded. To address suspected cross-contamination and a sequencing artifact, a later analysis removed a few hundred highly shared, low-generation-probability nucleotide sequences. In a later analysis, a clonal expansion index was calculated for each public chain from normalized within-repertoire ranks of inferred template counts. In a later analysis, generation probabilities were computed with a VDJ recombination model fitted to out-of-frame rearrangements, and the resulting probabilities were checked against IGoR. In a later analysis, TCR-TCR, TCR-HLA and TCR-CMV co-occurrence was scored with hypergeometric tests, and a repertoire-size bias correction was applied to TCR pairs. A later analysis estimated false discovery rates by permuting HLA or CMV assignments 20 times. In a later analysis, co-occurring TCRs were grouped using DBSCAN, and TCRdist sequence similarity was added for clustering within HLA-allele-positive subsets. Repertoires with fewer than 30,000 or more than 120,000 public chains were left out of co-occurrence clustering, as were a handful of repertoires with anomalous nucleotide sharing. TCRdb mirrors the immuneACCESS table, restricted to in-frame sequences. Some clones are absent from its copies; in checked studies, under half trace to an unresolved V gene, and the reason for the others is unknown. V and J calls and clone size are copied from that table; D and trimming were computed from the DNA. For this sample there are 130,000 to 150,000 clones; approximately 80% appear just once. The biggest ten clones account for around 4.1% of the sample.

The cohort comprised around 690 healthy bone marrow donors. Cohort members were all nominally healthy when sampled, although unrecorded immune exposures were likely present. The donor was CMV seropositive and was included in the group of 250 to 350 seropositive cohort members. Every donor gave a peripheral blood sample, and the peripheral blood mononuclear cells from that sample were used for TCR beta sequencing. The Qiagen DNeasy Blood Extraction Kit was used to extract genomic DNA from the blood cell samples. Sequences were obtained from PBMCs. This sequence originates from a middle-aged man in good health and CMV-seropositive. The rearrangement joined TRBV2 to TRBJ1-5; TRBD1 might be the D gene, on 5 matching bases. The DNA sequence is TGTGCCAGCAGTGAACCCCGGCGGGGGTTCGATCAGCCCCAGCATTTT. Its translation reads: CASSEPRRGFDQPQHF.